This is a list of T cell receptor beta chains from one sample in a study of graft-versus-host responses after intestinal transplantation. These receptors lack a known antigen. Libraries were prepared by immunoSEQ multiplex PCR; TCRdb keeps only in-frame clonotypes and omits some of them. Found here are more than 95,000 clones, roughly 84% of them singletons; the top ten hold over 0.8%. Sequencing was performed on unstimulated CD4+ T cells sorted from spleen or lymph node cells, taken before intestinal transplant. These receptors were obtained from a human donor who received an intestinal transplant. CDR3s include the opening cysteine and the closing phenylalanine or tryptophan. D genes are given only for firm matches. The listing skips clone size in some rows; elsewhere it reads once, few, many or a size class.

j_call | d_call | v_call | clone_size | cdr3_aa | cdr3_nt
TRBJ2-2 | TRBD2 | TRBV6-6 | once | CASSSGLAAGELFF | TGTGCCAGCAGTTCGGGACTAGCGGCCGGGGAGCTGTTTTTT
TRBJ1-2 | . | TRBV7-2 | . | CARITDSLNYGYTF | TGTGCCAGAATAACGGACAGCCTGAACTATGGCTACACCTTC
TRBJ1-2 | . | TRBV5-1 | . | CASSQSRDTPDYTF | TGCGCCAGCAGCCAATCCCGGGACACTCCTGACTACACCTTC
TRBJ1-6 | . | TRBV6-5 | . | CASSAQPHSPLHF | TGTGCCAGCAGTGCCCAGCCTCATTCACCCCTCCACTTT
TRBJ2-3 | . | TRBV10-3 | . | CAISESRGPTDTQYF | TGTGCCATCAGTGAGTCCAGGGGTCCCACAGATACGCAGTATTTT
TRBJ2-5 | . | TRBV14 | . | CASSQLPSVEETQYF | TGTGCCAGCAGCCAGCTTCCGTCGGTCGAAGAGACCCAGTACTTC
TRBJ2-7 | . | TRBV5-5 | once | CASSRRVPGEQYF | TGTGCCAGCAGCCGGAGGGTCCCCGGCGAGCAGTACTTC
TRBJ2-7 | TRBD1 | TRBV27 | . | CAAQSRDRGPFMREQYF | TGTGCCGCCCAAAGCCGGGACAGGGGGCCTTTTATGCGCGAGCAGTACTTC
TRBJ2-7 | . | TRBV30 | . | CAWTQGSHEQYF | TGTGCCTGGACGCAGGGTTCTCACGAGCAGTACTTC
TRBJ1-5 | TRBD1 | TRBV5-6 | . | CASSLWDRGNQPQHF | TGTGCCAGCAGCTTGTGGGACAGGGGGAATCAGCCCCAGCATTTT
TRBJ2-7 | TRBD1 | TRBV5-1 | . | CASSLGDRAGGEQYF | TGCGCCAGCAGCTTGGGAGACAGGGCCGGCGGCGAGCAGTACTTC
TRBJ2-5 | TRBD2 | TRBV27 | . | CASSLLGLAGGETQYF | TGTGCCAGCAGTTTACTTGGACTAGCGGGGGGAGAGACCCAGTACTTC
TRBJ1-2 | . | TRBV10-2 | . | CASSEVDRSYGYTF | TGCGCCAGCAGTGAGGTCGACAGGTCATATGGCTACACCTTC
TRBJ2-2 | TRBD1 | TRBV18 | . | CASFGQGINTGELFF | TGTGCCAGCTTCGGACAGGGGATCAACACCGGGGAGCTGTTTTTT
TRBJ1-4 | TRBD1 | TRBV5-1 | . | CASSLNRGDNEKLFF | TGCGCCAGCAGCTTGAACAGGGGGGATAATGAAAAACTGTTTTTT
TRBJ2-4 | . | TRBV18 | . | CASSPGLGNIQYF | TGTGCCAGCTCACCTGGCCTAGGGAACATTCAGTACTTC
TRBJ2-1 | . | TRBV6-1 | few | CASSEGTYNEQFF | TGTGCCAGCAGTGAGGGGACTTACAATGAGCAGTTCTTC
TRBJ2-7 | . | TRBV5-1 | . | CASSLGEVAGFSYEQYF | TGCGCCAGCAGCTTGGGAGAGGTTGCGGGGTTCTCCTACGAGCAGTACTTC
TRBJ1-2 | TRBD1 | TRBV27 | once | CASSPTGGFGYGYTF | TGTGCCAGCAGTCCTACAGGGGGATTCGGGTATGGCTACACCTTC
TRBJ2-2 | . | TRBV6-4 | . | CASSLWANTGELFF | TGTGCCAGCAGTCTTTGGGCGAACACCGGGGAGCTGTTTTTT
TRBJ2-2 | . | TRBV30 | . | CAWRPQGRAGELFF | TGTGCCTGGAGACCGCAGGGAAGGGCCGGGGAGCTGTTTTTT
TRBJ2-1 | . | TRBV19 | . | CASSIDARGLGAYNEQFF | TGTGCCAGTAGTATAGACGCCAGGGGATTAGGGGCCTACAATGAGCAGTTCTTC
TRBJ2-7 | TRBD1 | TRBV7-2 | . | CASSQGQGGEQYF | TGTGCCAGCAGCCAGGGACAGGGAGGGGAGCAGTACTTC
TRBJ2-1 | TRBD2 | TRBV7-3 | . | CASSFLDPFGGAIGEQFF | TGTGCCAGCAGCTTCTTGGATCCCTTCGGGGGGGCCATCGGTGAGCAGTTCTTC
TRBJ2-4 | TRBD1 | TRBV19 | . | CASVGQGRNIQYF | TGTGCCAGTGTGGGACAGGGAAGAAACATTCAGTACTTC
TRBJ2-1 | . | TRBV18 | . | CASSPQGRGEQFF | TGTGCCAGCTCTCCCCAGGGTCGGGGTGAGCAGTTCTTC
TRBJ2-3 | TRBD2 | TRBV29-1 | once | CSVEVGLAGVGTDTQYF | TGCAGCGTTGAAGTTGGACTAGCGGGAGTGGGCACAGATACGCAGTATTTT
TRBJ2-7 | . | TRBV6-1 | . | CASSRNWLYF | TGTGCCAGCAGTCGGAACTGGTTGTACTTC
TRBJ1-2 | . | TRBV2 | . | CASSVRDRGGGGYTF | TGTGCCAGCAGTGTCCGGGATAGGGGAGGTGGTGGCTACACCTTC
TRBJ2-1 | TRBD2 | TRBV27 | once | CASSFGTSGRNEQFF | TGTGCCAGCAGTTTCGGGACTAGCGGGAGGAATGAGCAGTTCTTC
TRBJ2-7 | . | TRBV29-1 | . | CSVVSGTLSYEQYF | TGCAGCGTTGTCTCCGGGACTCTCTCCTACGAGCAGTACTTC
TRBJ2-7 | TRBD1 | TRBV9 | . | CASSEGQGGNEQYF | TGTGCCAGCAGCGAGGGACAGGGGGGGAACGAGCAGTACTTC
TRBJ2-7 | . | TRBV6-5 | . | CASSADGYEQYF | TGTGCCAGCAGTGCGGACGGCTACGAGCAGTACTTC
TRBJ1-1 | . | TRBV4-1 | . | CASSQDQRRVRTEAFF | TGCGCCAGCAGCCAAGATCAGAGGAGGGTTCGCACTGAAGCTTTCTTT
TRBJ2-3 | . | TRBV9 | few | CASAQQGRTDTQYF | TGTGCCAGCGCGCAACAGGGTCGCACAGATACGCAGTATTTT
TRBJ1-1 | TRBD1 | TRBV2 | . | CASRDRRNTEAFF | TGTGCCAGCAGGGACAGGCGGAACACTGAAGCTTTCTTT
TRBJ2-5 | TRBD2 | TRBV14 | . | CASSPARLAIGETQYF | TGTGCCAGCAGCCCAGCGAGACTAGCGATTGGGGAGACCCAGTACTTC
TRBJ2-5 | TRBD1 | TRBV5-4 | . | CASSSTGMETQYF | TGTGCCAGCAGCTCGACAGGGATGGAGACCCAGTACTTC
TRBJ2-2 | TRBD2 | TRBV9 | . | CASSATSGEGELFF | TGTGCCAGCAGCGCTACTAGCGGGGAGGGGGAGCTGTTTTTT
TRBJ1-1 | . | TRBV6-5 | . | CASRLQSNTEAFF | TGTGCCAGCAGGCTCCAGTCGAACACTGAAGCTTTCTTT
TRBJ2-4 | . | TRBV7-3 | . | CASSLDSSSRIQYF | TGTGCCAGCAGCTTAGACTCAAGCTCGCGCATTCAGTACTTC
TRBJ2-3 | . | TRBV27 | . | CASSSASMATQYF | TGTGCCAGCAGCAGTGCTAGCATGGCTACGCAGTATTTT
TRBJ2-7 | . | TRBV6-4 | . | CASSDSIRPYEQYF | TGTGCCAGCAGTGACTCGATCCGACCCTACGAGCAGTACTTC
TRBJ2-1 | TRBD1 | TRBV7-3 | . | CASSLLGTGDEQFF | TGTGCCAGCAGCTTATTAGGGACAGGGGATGAGCAGTTCTTC